A single sample is the source of the 27 T cell receptor beta chains below, sequenced in a study of cytomegalovirus exposure and HLA in healthy donors. It was with 60 Vbeta and 13 Jbeta primers that the PCR ran. Data came from immunoSEQ multiplex PCR; TCRdb stores just in-frame clones and leaves some out. The table shows 180,000 or so clones, with approximately 80% occurring only once. The sample consisted of PBMCs. These receptors were taken from a woman between 45 and 60 years old in good health and CMV-seropositive.

CDR3 in DNA: TGTGCCAGCAGCTTACGGCGGGACGGCCGATCCTACGAGCAGTACTTC. This gives the protein CASSLRRDGRSYEQYF. The J gene is TRBJ2-5, the V gene TRBV7-9; tentative D call: TRBD2 (6 bases). TRBJ2-7 matches the DNA end more closely, so the J call is doubtful. CDR1 and CDR2 (germline): SEHNR, FQNEAQ (reference sequence). The CDR3 contains 16 residues.

This chain uses TRBV7-9 with TRBJ2-2, with a possible D match to TRBD1 (5 bases). Germline CDR1 is SEHNR and CDR2 is FQNEAQ (reference sequence). V dropped 5 bases and J dropped 3 bases, with 13 bases sitting between them. This CDR3 has 15 residues. The CDR3 loop is CASSQDSPDTGELFF. For the CDR3, the DNA is TGTGCCAGCAGCCAAGACAGTCCCGACACCGGGGAGCTGTTTTTT.

The V gene is TRBV7-8, the J gene TRBJ2-5; TRBD2 agrees at 11 bases. The J call may be in error: the DNA end matches TRBJ2-7 better. This CDR3 is built from 16 residues. In germline, CDR1 is SGHVS, CDR2 FQNEAQ. CDR3 sequence reads: CASSSLAGGKTYEQYF. In DNA, the CDR3 is TGTGCCAGCAGCTCCCTAGCGGGGGGAAAGACCTACGAGCAGTACTTC.

This sequence joins TRBV28 and TRBJ1-3; no reliable D call. CDR1 and CDR2 (germline): MDHEN, SYDVKM. The CDR3 runs 11 residues. Trimming took 8 bases from V and 2 from J, leaving 4 bases between them. The CDR3 region has the DNA TGTGCCAGCGCTACTGGAAACACCATATATTTT. Amino acid sequence: CASATGNTIYF.

The chain combines TRBV19 with TRBJ2-7, with D possibly TRBD1 on 6 matching bases. The CDR3 has 17 residues. Germline CDR1 reads LNHDA; CDR2 reads SQIVND (reference sequence). Trimming took off 1 base at V and 4 bases at J, with 20 bases between the two ends. In DNA form, the CDR3 reads TGTGCCAGTAGTATAGCCGCCAGCCAGACAGGATCTTACGAGCAGTACTTC. It translates to CASSIAASQTGSYEQYF.

The chain links TRBV9 to TRBJ2-7, with 11 bases fitting TRBD2. V dropped 4 bases and J dropped 0; count of bases not matched to a gene: 9. The CDR3 has 17 amino acids. Germline assignment: CDR1 SGDLS and CDR2 YYNGEE. CDR3 residues: CASSPPTSGGTSYEQYF. DNA of the CDR3: TGTGCCAGCAGCCCCCCCACTAGCGGGGGCACCTCCTACGAGCAGTACTTC.

This rearrangement joins TRBV5-8 to TRBJ2-3; D perhaps matches TRBD2 (7 bases). The CDR3 length is 19 residues. Trimming took off 4 bases at V and 2 bases at J, with 26 bases between the two ends. Germline CDR1 is SGHTS and CDR2 is YDEGEE. CDR3 sequence reads: CASSDDNFQGGGITDTQYF. The CDR3, as DNA: TGTGCCAGCAGCGACGACAATTTTCAGGGAGGGGGTATCACAGATACGCAGTATTTT.

This clone was observed a few times. This rearrangement joins TRBV27 to TRBJ2-7; D perhaps matches TRBD2 (6 bases). CDR1 MNHEY and CDR2 SMNVEV come from the germline V gene (reference sequence). The CDR3 consists of 14 residues. V gave up 5 bases and J gave up 11 bases, with 22 bases separating them. This chain's CDR3 is CASSLTKPGTGEYF. In DNA form, the CDR3 reads TGTGCCAGCAGTCTCACGAAGCCAGGGACTGGGGAGTACTTC.

This clone came up once. This sequence joins TRBV27 and TRBJ2-7; 7 bases match TRBD2. Trimming took 1 base from V and 0 from J; bases not matched to a gene: 3. Looked up from germline, CDR1 is MNHEY and CDR2 is SMNVEV (reference sequence). The CDR3 covers 15 residues. DNA for the CDR3: TGTGCCAGCAGTTTATTGGGGAGGGACTCCTACGAGCAGTACTTC. Encoded protein: CASSLLGRDSYEQYF.

Concerning this clone itself: One end of the junction varies from germline; a read error may be responsible. The rearrangement joins TRBV7-9 to TRBJ2-7, with 12 bases matching TRBD2. From germline, CDR1 is SEHNR and CDR2 FQNEAQ (reference sequence). This CDR3 is 18 amino acids long. CDR3 in DNA: TGTTCCAGCAGCCGGCTTTATTCCCGACTAGCGGGAGTTTTCGAGCAGTACTTC. Amino acid sequence: CSSSRLYSRLAGVFEQYF.

The V gene is TRBV4-1, the J gene TRBJ2-3; TRBD2 aligns across 9 bases. The CDR3 has 17 amino acids. V was clipped by 5 bases and J by 4 bases; unmatched bases: 13. The germline V gene encodes CDR1 MGHRA and CDR2 YSYEKL. The CDR3 region has the DNA TGCGCCAGCAGCATCCAGGGGCGGGAGGGCCGGGCAGATACGCAGTATTTT. As protein: CASSIQGREGRADTQYF.

A word on this clone: Other DNA sequences in the sample encode the same CDR3. The V call is TRBV29-1, the J call TRBJ1-5; 9 nucleotides match TRBD1. The CDR3 contains 13 residues. Germline CDR1 and CDR2: SQVTM and ANQGSEA. After removal of 5 bases from V and 6 bases from J, the junction contained 5 bases not matched to a gene. CDR3 sequence reads: CSVWDREGQPQHF. The CDR3 DNA reads TGCAGCGTTTGGGACAGGGAGGGTCAGCCCCAGCATTTT.

The CDR3 DNA is TGTGCCAGCAGTCCCCCGGGACAGGGGGCTCCTGCTTTCTTT. Amino acids: CASSPPGQGAPAFF. The V gene is TRBV6-5, the J gene TRBJ1-1; 12 nucleotides agree with TRBD1. The germline V gene has CDR1 MNHEY and CDR2 SVGAGI. This CDR3 comprises 14 residues. V was clipped by 5 bases and J by 11 bases; unmatched bases: 9.

In its sample, this clone was seen a few times. This chain links TRBV9 with TRBJ2-1; TRBD1 might be the D (6 bases). V was clipped by 3 bases and J by 2 bases, with 12 bases between them. CDR3 length: 15 residues. Looked up from germline, CDR1 is SGDLS and CDR2 is YYNGEE. The CDR3 DNA reads TGTGCCAGCAGCGCAGACGGGGACACCTACAATGAGCAGTTCTTC. Residues: CASSADGDTYNEQFF.

CDR3 in amino acids: CAIRFTGGNTEAFF. CDR3 DNA sequence: TGTGCCATCAGATTCACAGGGGGGAACACTGAAGCTTTCTTT. This chain joins TRBV10-3 and TRBJ1-1; TRBD1 matches 8 bases. V was clipped by 6 bases and J by 1 base; unmatched bases: 4. CDR1 is ENHRY and CDR2 is SYGVKD in the germline V gene. The CDR3 spans 14 residues.

The gene calls are TRBV27 and TRBJ2-5; D is uncertain. The CDR3 is made up of 13 amino acids. The germline gives CDR1 MNHEY, CDR2 SMNVEV (reference sequence). The germline V and J ends were trimmed by 3 bases and 0 bases, with 5 bases remaining between them. CDR3 sequence (DNA): TGTGCCAGCAGTTTCCAGTACCAAGAGACCCAGTACTTC. Translated: CASSFQYQETQYF.

This clone was counted between two and nine times. The V gene is TRBV9, the J gene TRBJ2-3; D not resolved. The CDR3 runs 13 residues. Between the trimmed V and J ends, which lost 3 bases and 0 bases, there was a span of 5 bases. Germline CDR1 reads SGDLS; CDR2 reads YYNGEE. CDR3 amino acids: CASSGASTDTQYF. For the CDR3, the DNA is TGTGCCAGCAGCGGAGCTAGCACAGATACGCAGTATTTT. The full variable domain, rest sourced from reference TRBV9 and TRBJ2-3, is DSGVTQTPKHLITATGQRVTLRCSPRSGDLSVYWYQQSLDQGLQFLIQYYNGEERAKGNILERFSAQQFPDLHSELNLSSLELGDSALYFCASSGASTDTQYFGPGTRLTVL.

The V call is TRBV7-2, the J call TRBJ1-5; 8 bases agree with TRBD1. The CDR3 covers 12 residues. The trim removed 7 bases at V and 7 bases at J, leaving 3 bases unmatched. The germline V gene encodes CDR1 SGHTA and CDR2 FQGNSA. The DNA for the CDR3 is TGTGCCAGCAACAACAGGGGGCAGCCCCAGCATTTT. Its protein is CASNNRGQPQHF.

V and J are TRBV27 and TRBJ1-1; the D gene is possibly TRBD1 (5 bases). The CDR3 is 13 amino acids. V shed 6 bases and J shed 11 bases, with 19 bases lying between them. The germline gives CDR1 MNHEY, CDR2 SMNVEV (reference sequence). The CDR3 bases are TGTGCCAGCAGGACCCCCGGGGCAGGGAGGGCTTTCTTT. Residues: CASRTPGAGRAFF.

The chain recombines TRBV9 with TRBJ1-1; tentatively, D is TRBD1 (5 bases). Trimming removed 2 bases at V and 1 base at J, with 15 bases between. The CDR3 runs to 16 residues. CDR1 is SGDLS, CDR2 YYNGEE, per germline. The CDR3 region has the DNA TGTGCCAGCAGCGTCAGTTCCCCTACAGGGAACACTGAAGCTTTCTTT. Amino acids: CASSVSSPTGNTEAFF.

The V and J genes are TRBV27 and TRBJ2-1, with 14 nucleotides matching TRBD2. Germline V gene lookup returns CDR1 MNHEY and CDR2 SMNVEV (reference sequence). With 7 bases clipped from V and 9 bases from J, the junction kept 20 bases outside the gene matches. The CDR3 has 19 residues. The CDR3, as DNA: TGTGCCAGCACCCGTAGACTAGCGGGAGGGCCAAAGGATTCGATTGAGCAGTTCTTC. Its protein is CASTRRLAGGPKDSIEQFF.

This rearrangement joins TRBV25-1 to TRBJ1-3, with 7 positions matching TRBD1. Germline CDR1 MGHDK, CDR2 SYGVNS. V shed 6 bases, J shed 2 bases, and the junction held 7 bases outside the gene matches. This CDR3 region has 15 residues. The CDR3 sequence is CASSPADRAGNTIYF. The CDR3 coding sequence is TGTGCCAGCAGCCCCGCCGACAGGGCTGGAAACACCATATATTTT.

V usage is TRBV30 and J usage is TRBJ1-5; 9 bases align to TRBD1. Per germline, CDR1 GTSNPN and CDR2 SVGIG (reference sequence). This CDR3 is 13 amino acids long. The trim removed 6 bases at V and 3 bases at J, leaving 3 bases unmatched. The CDR3 reads CACDRGSNQPQHF. The CDR3 DNA follows: TGTGCCTGCGACAGGGGGTCCAATCAGCCCCAGCATTTT.

The V call is TRBV5-1, the J call TRBJ1-4; D possibly corresponds to TRBD1 (5 bases). This CDR3 comprises 16 residues. CDR1 is SGHRS, CDR2 YFSETQ, per germline. V was trimmed by 0 bases and J by 2 bases, leaving 11 bases between them. The DNA for the CDR3 is TGCGCCAGCAGCTTGGCTGGAGGGACTACTAATGAAAAACTGTTTTTT. Translating gives CASSLAGGTTNEKLFF.

The chain's CDR3 is CASSQGLFLTDTQYF. The CDR3 DNA reads as TGTGCCAGCAGCCAGGGACTTTTCCTCACAGATACGCAGTATTTT. The chain carries TRBV7-2 and TRBJ2-3, with D tentatively TRBD2 (6 bases). The V gene's germline CDR1 is SGHTA and CDR2 FQGNSA. V was clipped by 5 bases and J by 2 bases, with 14 bases between them. CDR3 length: 15 residues.

This chain joins TRBV5-1 and TRBJ2-7; D is unclear. CDR3 length equals 14 residues. Between the trimmed V and J ends, which lost 4 bases and 2 bases, there was a span of 13 bases. Germline V gene lookup returns CDR1 SGHRS and CDR2 YFSETQ. CDR3 in DNA: TGCGCCAGCAGCGTTGGTGCTGACACCTACGAGCAGTACTTC. It encodes CASSVGADTYEQYF.

In DNA, the CDR3 is TGTGCCTGGAGTCCGGGACAGGGGTTGCACGAGCAGTACTTC. This codes for CAWSPGQGLHEQYF. The V call is TRBV30, the J call TRBJ2-7; TRBD1 aligns across 10 bases. After removal of 2 bases from V and 5 bases from J, the junction contained 6 bases not matched to a gene. The CDR3 is 14 amino acids. Germline V gene sequence: CDR1 GTSNPN, CDR2 SVGIG (reference sequence).